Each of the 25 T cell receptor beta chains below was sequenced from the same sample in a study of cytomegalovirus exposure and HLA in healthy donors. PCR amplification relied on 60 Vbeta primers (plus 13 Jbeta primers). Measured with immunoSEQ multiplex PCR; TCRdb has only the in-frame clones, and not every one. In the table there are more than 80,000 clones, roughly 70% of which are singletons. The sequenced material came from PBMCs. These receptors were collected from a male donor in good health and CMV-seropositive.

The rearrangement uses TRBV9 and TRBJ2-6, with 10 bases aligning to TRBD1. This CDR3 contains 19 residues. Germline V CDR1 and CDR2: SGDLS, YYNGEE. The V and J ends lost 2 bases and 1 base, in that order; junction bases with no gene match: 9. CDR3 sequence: CASSVGQGDLRSGANVLTF. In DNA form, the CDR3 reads TGTGCCAGCAGCGTCGGACAGGGGGATCTTAGGTCTGGGGCCAACGTCCTGACTTTC.

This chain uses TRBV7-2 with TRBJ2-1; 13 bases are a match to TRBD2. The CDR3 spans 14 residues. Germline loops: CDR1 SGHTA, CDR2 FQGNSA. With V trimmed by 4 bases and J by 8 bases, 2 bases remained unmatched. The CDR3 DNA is TGTGCCAGCAGCTCGGGGACTAGCGGGGATGAGCAGTTCTTC. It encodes CASSSGTSGDEQFF.

This CDR3 is CASIDEPQAYEAFF. CDR3 bases: TGTGCCAGCATCGACGAACCCCAGGCCTATGAAGCTTTCTTT. The rearrangement links TRBV2 to TRBJ1-1; no definite D call. V gave up 7 bases and J gave up 7 bases, with 19 bases separating them. CDR3 length equals 14 residues. Per the germline V gene, CDR1 is SNHLY and CDR2 is FYNNEI. Looking up the rest from reference TRBV2 and TRBJ1-1 gives the full variable domain: EPEVTQTPSHQVTQMGQEVILRCVPISNHLYFYWYRQILGQKVEFLVSFYNNEISEKSEIFDDQFSVERPDGSNFTLKIRSTKLEDSAMYFCASIDEPQAYEAFFGQGTRLTVV.

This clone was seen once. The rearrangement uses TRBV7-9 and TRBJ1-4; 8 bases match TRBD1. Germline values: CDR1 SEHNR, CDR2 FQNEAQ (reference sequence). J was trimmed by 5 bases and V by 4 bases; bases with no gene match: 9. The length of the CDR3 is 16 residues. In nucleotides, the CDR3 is TGTGCCAGCAGCTCCGGGACAGGAATTGTAAATGAAAAACTGTTTTTT. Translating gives CASSSGTGIVNEKLFF.

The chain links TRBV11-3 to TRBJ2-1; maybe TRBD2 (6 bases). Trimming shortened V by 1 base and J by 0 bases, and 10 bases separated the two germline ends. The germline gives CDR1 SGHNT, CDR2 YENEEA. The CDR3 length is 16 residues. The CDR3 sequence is CASSLGGVYSYNEQFF. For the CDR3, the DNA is TGTGCCAGCAGCTTAGGGGGGGTATACTCCTACAATGAGCAGTTCTTC.

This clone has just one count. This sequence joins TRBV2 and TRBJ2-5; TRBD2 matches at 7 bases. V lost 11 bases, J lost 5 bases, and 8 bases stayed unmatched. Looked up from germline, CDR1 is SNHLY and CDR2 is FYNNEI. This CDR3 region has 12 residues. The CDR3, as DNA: TGTGCCGCTCGGCTTAGCGGGGAGACCCAGTACTTC. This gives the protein CAARLSGETQYF. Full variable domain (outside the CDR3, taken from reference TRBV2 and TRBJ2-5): EPEVTQTPSHQVTQMGQEVILRCVPISNHLYFYWYRQILGQKVEFLVSFYNNEISEKSEIFDDQFSVERPDGSNFTLKIRSTKLEDSAMYFCAARLSGETQYFGPGTRLLVL.

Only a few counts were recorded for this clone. CDR3 coding DNA: TGTGCCAGCAGTGCCAAGGTTGGGGGGGCGAGAAATGACGAGCAGTACTTC. Its translation is CASSAKVGGARNDEQYF. The chain has TRBV6-1 and TRBJ2-7; TRBD2 is a possible D gene (7 bases). The CDR3 has 17 residues. Trimming shortened V by 4 bases and J by 5 bases, and 24 bases separated the two germline ends. CDR1 is MNHNS and CDR2 is SASEGT in the germline V gene.

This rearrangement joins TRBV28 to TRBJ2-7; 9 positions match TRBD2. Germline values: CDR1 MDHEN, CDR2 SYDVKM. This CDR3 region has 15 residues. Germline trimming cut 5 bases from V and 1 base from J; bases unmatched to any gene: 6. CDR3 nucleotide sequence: TGTGCCAGCAGTACCCGGGGACTAGCTTCCTACGAGCAGTACTTC. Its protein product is CASSTRGLASYEQYF.

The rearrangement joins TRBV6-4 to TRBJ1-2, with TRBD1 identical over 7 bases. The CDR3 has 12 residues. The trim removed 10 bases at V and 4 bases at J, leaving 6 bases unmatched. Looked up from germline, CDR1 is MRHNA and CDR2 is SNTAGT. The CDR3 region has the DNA TGTGCCACCCAGGACAGGACCTATGGCTACACCTTC. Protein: CATQDRTYGYTF.

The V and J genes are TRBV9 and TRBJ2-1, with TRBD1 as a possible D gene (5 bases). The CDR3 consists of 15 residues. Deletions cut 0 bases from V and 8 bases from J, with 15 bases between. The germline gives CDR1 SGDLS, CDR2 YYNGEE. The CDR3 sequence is CASSVEGQGWDEQFF. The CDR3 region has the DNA TGTGCCAGCAGCGTAGAGGGTCAGGGCTGGGATGAGCAGTTCTTC.

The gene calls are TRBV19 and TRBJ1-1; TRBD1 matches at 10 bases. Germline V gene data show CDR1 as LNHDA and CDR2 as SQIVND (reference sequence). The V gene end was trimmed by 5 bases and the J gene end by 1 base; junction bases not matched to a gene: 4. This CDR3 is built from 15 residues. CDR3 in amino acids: CASSSDRGRNTEAFF. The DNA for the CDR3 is TGTGCCAGTAGTTCCGACAGGGGGCGGAACACTGAAGCTTTCTTT.

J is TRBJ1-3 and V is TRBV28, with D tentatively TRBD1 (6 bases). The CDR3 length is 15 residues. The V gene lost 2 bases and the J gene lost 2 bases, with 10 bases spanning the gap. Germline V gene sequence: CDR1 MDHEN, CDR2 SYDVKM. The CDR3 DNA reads TGTGCCAGCAGTTTACAGGGGCTTGCTGGAAACACCATATATTTT. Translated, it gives CASSLQGLAGNTIYF.

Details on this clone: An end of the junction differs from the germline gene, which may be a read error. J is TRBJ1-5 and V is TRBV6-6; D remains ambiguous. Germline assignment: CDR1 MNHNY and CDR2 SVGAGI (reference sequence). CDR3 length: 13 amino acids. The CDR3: CASDLERNQPQNF. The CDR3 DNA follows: TGTGCCAGCGATCTAGAGCGCAATCAGCCCCAGAATTTT.

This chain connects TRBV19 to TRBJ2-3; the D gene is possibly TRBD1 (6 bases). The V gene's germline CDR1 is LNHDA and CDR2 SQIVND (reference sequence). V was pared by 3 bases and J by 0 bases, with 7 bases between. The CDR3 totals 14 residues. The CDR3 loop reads CASSIDRSTDTQYF. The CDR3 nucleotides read TGTGCCAGTAGTATTGACAGGAGCACAGATACGCAGTATTTT.

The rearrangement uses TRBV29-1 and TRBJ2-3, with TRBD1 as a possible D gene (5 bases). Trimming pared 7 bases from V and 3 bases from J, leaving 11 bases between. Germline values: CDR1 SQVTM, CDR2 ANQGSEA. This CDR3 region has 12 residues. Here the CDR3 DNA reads TGCAGCGGTTGCCAGGGAACAGATACGCAGTATTTT. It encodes CSGCQGTDTQYF.

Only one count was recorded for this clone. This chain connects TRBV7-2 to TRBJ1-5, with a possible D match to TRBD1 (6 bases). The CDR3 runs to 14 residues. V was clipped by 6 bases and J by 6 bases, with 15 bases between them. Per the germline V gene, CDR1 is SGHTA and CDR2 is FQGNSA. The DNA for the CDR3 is TGTGCCAGCAGGGAGCAGGGGCAGAGTCAGCCCCAGCATTTT. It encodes CASREQGQSQPQHF.

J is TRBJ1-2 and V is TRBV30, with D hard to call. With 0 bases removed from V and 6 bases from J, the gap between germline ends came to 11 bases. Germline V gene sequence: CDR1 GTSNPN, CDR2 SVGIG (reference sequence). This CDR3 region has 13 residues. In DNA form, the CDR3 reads TGTGCCTGGAGTGTGCGCAGGAGGGATGGCTACACCTTC. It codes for CAWSVRRRDGYTF.

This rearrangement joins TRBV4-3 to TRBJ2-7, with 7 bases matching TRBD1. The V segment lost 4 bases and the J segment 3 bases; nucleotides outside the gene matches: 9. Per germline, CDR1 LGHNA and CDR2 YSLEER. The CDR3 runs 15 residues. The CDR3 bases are TGCGCCAGCAGCCCAACCCGGACAGGATACTACGAGCAGTACTTC. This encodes CASSPTRTGYYEQYF.

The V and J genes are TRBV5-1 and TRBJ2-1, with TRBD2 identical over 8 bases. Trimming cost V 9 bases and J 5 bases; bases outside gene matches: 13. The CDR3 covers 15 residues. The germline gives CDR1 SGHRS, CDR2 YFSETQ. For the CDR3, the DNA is TGCGCCACCACGAAGGGACTAGAGCCTAACAATGAGCAGTTCTTC. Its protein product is CATTKGLEPNNEQFF.

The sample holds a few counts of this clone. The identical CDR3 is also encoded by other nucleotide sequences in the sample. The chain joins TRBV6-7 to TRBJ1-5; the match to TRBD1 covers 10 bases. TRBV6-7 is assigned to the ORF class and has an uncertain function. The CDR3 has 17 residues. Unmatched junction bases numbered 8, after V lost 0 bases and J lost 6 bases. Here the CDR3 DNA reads TGTGCCAGCAGTTACTCTCCGCGACAGGGGGCTATTCAGCCCCAGCATTTT. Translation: CASSYSPRQGAIQPQHF.

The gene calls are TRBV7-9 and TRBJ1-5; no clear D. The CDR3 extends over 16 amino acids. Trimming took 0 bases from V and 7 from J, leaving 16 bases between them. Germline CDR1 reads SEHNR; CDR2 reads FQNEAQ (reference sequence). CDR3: CASSLALRESRQPQHF. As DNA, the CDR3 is TGTGCCAGCAGCTTAGCCCTAAGGGAGAGTAGGCAGCCCCAGCATTTT.

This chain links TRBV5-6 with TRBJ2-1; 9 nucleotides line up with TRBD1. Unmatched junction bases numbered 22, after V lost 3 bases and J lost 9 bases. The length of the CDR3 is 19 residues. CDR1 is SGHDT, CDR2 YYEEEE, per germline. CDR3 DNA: TGTGCCAGCAGCTACAAAACCGGGACAGGGAGAAGTGGGCGTGGTGAGCAGTTCTTC. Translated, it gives CASSYKTGTGRSGRGEQFF. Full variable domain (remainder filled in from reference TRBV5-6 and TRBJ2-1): DAGVTQSPTHLIKTRGQQVTLRCSPKSGHDTVSWYQQALGQGPQFIFQYYEEEERQRGNFPDRFSGHQFPNYSSELNVNALLLGDSALYLCASSYKTGTGRSGRGEQFFGPGTRLTVL.

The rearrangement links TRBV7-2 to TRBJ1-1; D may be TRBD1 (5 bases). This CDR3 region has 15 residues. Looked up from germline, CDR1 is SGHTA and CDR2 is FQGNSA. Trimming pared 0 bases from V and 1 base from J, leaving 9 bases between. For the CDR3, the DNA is TGTGCCAGCAGCTTAGCAGGGGTCGAGAACACTGAAGCTTTCTTT. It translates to CASSLAGVENTEAFF.

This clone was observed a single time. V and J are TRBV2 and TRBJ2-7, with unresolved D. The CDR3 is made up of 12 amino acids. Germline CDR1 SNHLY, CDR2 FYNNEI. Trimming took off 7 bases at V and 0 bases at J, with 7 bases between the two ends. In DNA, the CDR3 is TGTGCCAGCAAAACTCGCTCCTACGAGCAGTACTTC. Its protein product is CASKTRSYEQYF.

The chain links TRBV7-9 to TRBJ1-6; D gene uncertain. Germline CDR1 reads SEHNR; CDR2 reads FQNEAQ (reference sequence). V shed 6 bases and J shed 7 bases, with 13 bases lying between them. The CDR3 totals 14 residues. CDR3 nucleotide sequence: TGTGCCAGCAGAAGAGACGGCGGCAATTCACCCCTCCACTTT. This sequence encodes CASRRDGGNSPLHF. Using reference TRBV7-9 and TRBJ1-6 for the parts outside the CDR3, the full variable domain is DTGVSQNPRHKITKRGQNVTFRCDPISEHNRLYWYRQTLGQGPEFLTYFQNEAQLEKSRLLSDRFSAERPKGSFSTLEIQRTEQGDSAMYLCASRRDGGNSPLHFGNGTRLTVT.